This note documents a single T cell receptor beta chain sequence. The antigen is undetermined. These data come from a study of blood T cells in healthy people across ages. The CDR3 is made up of 15 amino acids. With V trimmed by 1 base and J by 6 bases, 7 bases remained unmatched. CDR1 SGHRS and CDR2 YFSETQ come from the germline V gene. A second PCR, run for about 6 to 11 cycles, used a sample-barcoded 5' primer plus a J-beta primer mix. Each cDNA molecule received a tag from a template-switch adaptor that had 12 random nucleotides. One entry per CDR3 protein results from TCRdb running MiXCR on the 5' RACE reads. The sample records about 680,000 distinct CDR3 sequences, about half being singletons. Study-level findings and limits: Researchers report that TCR beta diversity correlated strongly with naive T cell percentage.

The chain employs TRBV5-1 and TRBJ2-1, with 7 bases matching TRBD1. This TCR was recovered from a woman in her sixties or seventies in good health. The sample taken for sequencing was blood. The CDR3 loop reads CASSLTGEKGNEQFF. CDR3 bases: TGCGCCAGCAGCTTGACAGGGGAGAAGGGCAATGAGCAGTTCTTC.